Presented here are 29 T cell receptor delta chains from one specimen sequenced in a study of gamma-delta T cells after stem cell transplantation. TCRdb re-processed the RT-PCR reads via CATT. Counted here are 5,500 to 6,500 delta-chain clones, around 2% occurring once; the ten biggest clones make up approximately 20%. Sequenced: gamma-delta T cells. The receptors were sampled from a human donor. It is not recorded whose cells these are; they may come from a transplant donor.

Comments on this clone: A single base is all that separates this from a far larger clone, so a read error is likely. The rearrangement links TRDV2 to TRDJ1, with 8 bases lining up with TRDD3. The CDR3 length is 19 residues. Germline-derived CDR1 and CDR2 are GEAIGNYY and EKD. V shed 3 bases and J 0 bases; nucleotides not matched to a gene: 17. The CDR3 bases are TGTGCCTGTGACGCTGTACTGGGGGGTACGCTATCCAACACCGATAAACTCATCTTT. It is translated as CACDAVLGGTLSNTDKLIF.

There are a few counts of this clone. TCRdb pairs this DNA with a much larger clone's protein that differs at residue 20, likely a read error; the protein shown was translated from the DNA. The chain has TRDV2 and TRDJ1; the D call may be TRDD1 or TRDD2 (5 bases each). Germline CDR1 reads GEAIGNYY; CDR2 reads EKD. The CDR3 has 21 residues. The CDR3 here is CACDTVLDPSRNPLYTDKLTF. The CDR3 DNA sequence: TGTGCCTGTGACACCGTGCTAGACCCTTCGCGAAATCCTTTGTACACCGATAAACTCACCTTT.

This clone was counted between two and nine times. The TCRdb protein, from a much larger clone, departs from this DNA's translation at residue 14, likely by read error; the protein shown derives from the DNA. The V and J genes are TRDV2 and TRDJ1, with 13 bases aligning to TRDD3. V shed 0 bases and J 7 bases; nucleotides not matched to a gene: 16. The CDR3 is made up of 19 amino acids. The germline V gene encodes CDR1 GEAIGNYY and CDR2 EKD. The CDR3 here is CACDTLLGDTRPSAGKLIF. The DNA of the CDR3 is TGTGCCTGTGACACCTTACTGGGGGATACGCGCCCTTCAGCTGGTAAACTCATCTTT.

This clone has ten or more counts. A far more abundant clone sits one base away, making this likely a read error. This rearrangement joins TRDV2 to TRDJ1, with unresolved D. The CDR3 is 14 residues long. Germline V gives CDR1 GEAIGNYY, CDR2 EKD. Deletions cut 0 bases from V and 3 bases from J, with 10 bases between. CDR3 amino acids: CACDTAGYADKLIF. The CDR3 nucleotides read TGTGCCTGTGACACCGCGGGGTACGCCGATAAACTCATCTTT.

By proportion, this clone is medium-sized (0.01 to 0.1%). This sample includes further DNA sequences coding for the same CDR3. The chain joins TRDV2 to TRDJ1, with 13 bases fitting TRDD3. The CDR3 has 18 residues. Germline trimming cut 0 bases from V and 0 bases from J; bases unmatched to any gene: 6. Germline CDR1 reads GEAIGNYY; CDR2 reads EKD. The chain's CDR3 is CACDTLLGDTQDTDKLIF. CDR3 DNA: TGTGCCTGTGACACCTTACTGGGGGATACGCAGGACACCGATAAACTCATCTTT.

Details on this clone: A read error likely explains why the TCRdb protein, taken from a much larger clone, differs from this DNA's translation at residue 11; the protein shown is translated from the DNA. The chain couples TRDV2 to TRDJ1; TRDD3 matches 8 bases. The germline CDR1 and CDR2 sequences are GEAIGNYY and EKD. Unmatched junction bases numbered 9, after V lost 1 base and J lost 3 bases. The CDR3 is made up of 16 amino acids. CDR3 sequence reads: CACDTLLGEDADKLIF. In nucleotides, the CDR3 is TGTGCCTGTGACACGCTGCTGGGGGAGGACGCCGATAAACTCATCTTT.

This clone appeared many times. The V and J genes are TRDV2 and TRDJ1; 9 nucleotides match TRDD3. CDR1 is GEAIGNYY, CDR2 EKD, per germline. The CDR3 covers 18 residues. V lost 4 bases and J lost 2; bases outside the gene matches: 16. The chain's CDR3 is CACETLGPLGDKTDKLIF. CDR3 in DNA: TGTGCCTGTGAGACCTTGGGCCCCTTGGGGGATAAAACCGATAAACTCATCTTT.

This clone qualifies as medium-sized. The sample contains more than one DNA sequence encoding this CDR3. The V call is TRDV2, the J call TRDJ1; TRDD3 aligns across 8 bases. CDR3 size: 19 residues. Trimming at V came to 1 base and at J to 0 bases, leaving 15 bases not matched to a gene. Germline V gene sequence: CDR1 GEAIGNYY, CDR2 EKD. The CDR3 sequence: CACDTILGGSEGHTDKLIF. CDR3 bases: TGTGCCTGTGACACTATCCTTGGGGGATCGGAGGGGCACACCGATAAACTCATCTTT.

About this clone itself: With a far larger clone one base away, a read error is the likely cause. Other nucleotide sequences from this sample produce the same CDR3. The V call is TRDV2, the J call TRDJ1; 7 bases match TRDD3. CDR3 length: 20 amino acids. Looked up from germline, CDR1 is GEAIGNYY and CDR2 is EKD. The junction had 23 bases not matched to a gene; V was cut back by 4 bases and J by 1 base. The CDR3 loop is CACDPVSGTGVTTPTDKLIF. CDR3 DNA: TGTGCCTGTGATCCCGTGAGTGGAACTGGGGTCACGACCCCCACCGATAAACTCATCTTT.

Concerning this clone: TCRdb shows a much larger clone's protein in place of this DNA's translation, and the two differ at residue 21, likely through a read error; the protein shown is translated from the DNA. The chain employs TRDV2 and TRDJ3; TRDD3 agrees at 10 bases. The germline V gene has CDR1 GEAIGNYY and CDR2 EKD. The CDR3 is 22 residues long. DNA of the CDR3: TGTGCCTGTGACACCGCTTTCAGACTGGGGGATCCGAGCTCCTGGGACACCCGACAGATGATTTTC. Translation: CACDTAFRLGDPSSWDTRQMIF.

The table lists this clone with many counts. It is likely a read error: a sequence one base away is far more abundant. This specimen includes other DNA sequences encoding the same CDR3. J is TRDJ1 and V is TRDV2; TRDD3 matches 10 bases. The CDR3 totals 16 residues. Per the germline V gene, CDR1 is GEAIGNYY and CDR2 is EKD. CDR3 loop: CACDKLGDRYTDKLIF. The CDR3, as DNA: TGCGCCTGTGACAAACTGGGGGATCGATACACCGATAAACTCATCTTT.

This clone was detected a few times. The rearrangement links TRDV2 to TRDJ1, with TRDD3 identical over 13 bases. The CDR3 loop spans 18 amino acids. Germline V CDR1 and CDR2: GEAIGNYY, EKD. V lost 0 bases to trimming and J lost 1 base; unmatched junction nucleotides: 7. CDR3 DNA: TGTGCCTGTGACACCTTACTGGGGGATACGCCGGGCACCGATAAACTCATCTTT. It is translated as CACDTLLGDTPGTDKLIF.

Sample share makes this clone medium-sized. At the DNA level, this CDR3 is encoded by other sequences in the same sample as well. V and J are TRDV2 and TRDJ3; TRDD3 matches at 11 bases. Trimming removed 0 bases from V and 3 bases from J; junction bases left unmatched: 12. Germline lookup yields CDR1 GEAIGNYY and CDR2 EKD. The CDR3 covers 21 residues. The CDR3 here is CACDTASGGYAGSWDTRQMFF. CDR3 coding DNA: TGTGCCTGTGACACCGCAAGTGGGGGATACGCGGGGAGCTGGGACACCCGACAGATGTTTTTC.

A remark on this clone: Translating this DNA gives a protein that differs at residue 11 from the TCRdb one, which belongs to a much larger clone; a read error is likely, and the protein shown is this translation. This chain uses TRDV2 with TRDJ1; 12 positions agree with TRDD3. The V and J ends lost 1 base and 1 base, in that order; junction bases with no gene match: 6. From germline, CDR1 is GEAIGNYY and CDR2 EKD. This CDR3 is 17 amino acids long. CDR3 sequence: CACDTLGDTACTDKLIF. CDR3 coding DNA: TGTGCCTGTGACACGCTGGGGGATACGGCGTGCACCGATAAACTCATCTTT.

On this clone: For this DNA, TCRdb reports the protein of a much larger clone, which diverges at residue 7, most likely from a read error; the protein presented here is translated directly from the DNA. This rearrangement joins TRDV2 to TRDJ2, with 13 bases aligning to TRDD3. There are 20 residues in the CDR3. V was clipped by 3 bases and J by 8 bases; unmatched bases: 20. The germline gives CDR1 GEAIGNYY, CDR2 EKD. CDR3 DNA: TGTGCCTGTGACTTCCTTAAGCTCTCGAGGACTGGGGGATACGATGCACAACTCTTCTTT. Amino acids: CACDFLKLSRTGGYDAQLFF.

The chain employs TRDV2 and TRDJ3; 9 positions agree with TRDD3. CDR1 and CDR2 (germline): GEAIGNYY, EKD. CDR3 length: 19 residues. Trimming at V came to 0 bases and at J to 1 base, leaving 6 bases not matched to a gene. CDR3 region: CACDTAGGSGSWDTRQMFF. The CDR3 DNA reads as TGTGCCTGTGACACCGCTGGGGGATCTGGGTCCTGGGACACCCGACAGATGTTTTTC.

This clone has only a few counts. Given a much more abundant clone one base away, this may be a read error. The same CDR3 is also encoded by other DNA sequences in this sample. The chain links TRDV2 to TRDJ1; 7 bases fit TRDD3. CDR1 and CDR2 (germline): GEAIGNYY, EKD. The CDR3 totals 21 residues. CDR3 in DNA: TGCGCCTGTGACGAGGTGGGGGACCCCGAGGCTCGAGGGACCTACACCGATAAACTCATCTTT. It specifies CACDEVGDPEARGTYTDKLIF.

This clone was counted only a few times. The protein in TCRdb stems from a much larger clone and differs at residue 8 from this DNA's translation, likely a read error; here the protein is translated from the DNA. This chain joins TRDV2 and TRDJ1; perhaps TRDD3 as D (5 bases). V shed 0 bases and J shed 2 bases, with 21 bases lying between them. CDR3 size: 18 residues. Germline V gene lookup returns CDR1 GEAIGNYY and CDR2 EKD. In DNA form, the CDR3 reads TGTGCCTGTGACACCGTAGGGGGTACGCAGTTGGGGACCGATAAACTCATCTTT. Translated: CACDTVGGTQLGTDKLIF.

In its sample, this clone was seen a few times. Relative to the germline gene, one junction end is altered; a read error may explain this. This CDR3 is also generated by other DNA sequences in the sample. The rearrangement links TRDV2 to TRDJ1, with 13 bases fitting TRDD3. Germline CDR1 is GEAIGNYY and CDR2 is EKD. The CDR3 spans 18 residues. CDR3 sequence reads: CACDTLLGDTQDTDKLIF. CDR3 bases: TGTGCCTGCGACACCTTACTGGGGGATACGCAGGACACCGATAAACTCATCTTT.

This clone has a handful of counts. The same CDR3 arises from other DNA sequences in this sample as well. In nucleotides, the CDR3 is TGTGCCTGTGACACCTTACTGGGGGATGGGGGGACAGCACAACTCTTCTTT. Its translation is CACDTLLGDGGTAQLFF. The chain combines TRDV2 with TRDJ2, with 10 nucleotides matching TRDD3. Per germline, CDR1 GEAIGNYY and CDR2 EKD. J was trimmed by 4 bases and V by 0 bases; bases with no gene match: 7. There are 17 residues in the CDR3.

As for this clone: Given a much more abundant clone one base away, this may be a read error. This CDR3 is also generated by other DNA sequences in the sample. This chain links TRDV2 with TRDJ1; the match to TRDD3 covers 9 bases. Per germline, CDR1 GEAIGNYY and CDR2 EKD. CDR3 length: 18 residues. The CDR3 DNA reads TGCGCCTGTGACATCCTCGGGGATACGATGATTTACACCGATAAACTCATCTTT. It yields the protein CACDILGDTMIYTDKLIF.

Comments on this clone: A far more abundant clone sits one base away, making this likely a read error. The same CDR3 arises from other DNA sequences in this sample as well. The genes are TRDV2 and TRDJ1; D unresolved. The germline V gene encodes CDR1 GEAIGNYY and CDR2 EKD. There are 14 residues in the CDR3. The CDR3 spells CACDGLGGTDKLIF. The CDR3 nucleotides read TGTGCCTGTGACGGACTTGGAGGCACCGATAAACTTATCTTT.

A remark on this clone: This probably arose from a read error, given a far larger clone one base away. The sample holds other DNA sequences that translate to the same CDR3. This chain joins TRDV2 and TRDJ1; D is ambiguous. This CDR3 spans 16 amino acids. CDR1 GEAIGNYY and CDR2 EKD come from the germline V gene. CDR3 nucleotides: TGCGCCTGTGAGGGGTTGGGACCAAGAGGCACCGATAAACTCATCTTT. It yields the protein CACEGLGPRGTDKLIF.

This clone was detected only a few times. The TCRdb protein, from a much larger clone, departs from this DNA's translation at residue 10, likely by read error; the protein shown derives from the DNA. The CDR3 sequence: CACDLVPGSYTDKLIF. The CDR3 DNA reads as TGTGCCTGTGACCTCGTACCCGGCTCGTACACCGATAAACTCATCTTT. This chain links TRDV2 with TRDJ1; D gene ambiguous. V was shortened by 3 bases and J by 0 bases, with 16 bases between the two germline ends. Germline CDR1 reads GEAIGNYY; CDR2 reads EKD. The CDR3 loop spans 16 amino acids.

On this clone: Other DNA sequences in this specimen translate into the identical CDR3. This sequence joins TRDV2 and TRDJ3; the match to TRDD3 covers 10 bases. V was clipped by 1 base and J by 0 bases; unmatched bases: 8. The CDR3 spans 20 residues. The germline V gene encodes CDR1 GEAIGNYY and CDR2 EKD. The CDR3 here is CACDTVLGDKSSWDTRQMFF. CDR3 nucleotide sequence: TGTGCCTGTGACACAGTCCTGGGGGATAAGAGCTCCTGGGACACCCGACAGATGTTTTTC.

This clone has a handful of counts. One base separates it from a far larger clone, so it is likely a read error. The chain's CDR3 is CARDTLGRSGGYFGSWDTRQMFF. CDR3 DNA: TGTGCCCGTGACACCCTTGGACGCTCTGGGGGATACTTCGGCTCCTGGGACACCCGACAGATGTTTTTC. The chain links TRDV2 to TRDJ3; 11 positions match TRDD3. The CDR3 runs 23 residues. The germline V gene encodes CDR1 GEAIGNYY and CDR2 EKD.

This clone was seen more than once but under ten times. The protein TCRdb lists belongs to a much larger clone and differs from this DNA's translation at residue 8, which points to a read error; the protein shown is made from the DNA. The chain combines TRDV2 with TRDJ1; the match to TRDD3 covers 7 bases. V trimming: 0 bases; J trimming: 0 bases; junction bases outside the gene matches: 9. The CDR3 totals 17 residues. Germline V gene lookup returns CDR1 GEAIGNYY and CDR2 EKD. The CDR3 reads CACDTLGGTRNTDKLIF. CDR3 bases: TGTGCCTGTGACACCCTGGGGGGCACACGGAACACCGATAAACTCATCTTT.

This clone was recorded a few times. At one end, the junction sequence differs from germline, possibly due to a read error. This sequence joins TRDV2 and TRDJ1; 11 bases agree with TRDD3. The CDR3 has 22 residues. Germline assignment: CDR1 GEAIGNYY and CDR2 EKD. CDR3 amino acids: CARDTVRVTPLGGGYGTDKLIF. The CDR3 DNA is TGTGCCCGTGACACCGTTCGGGTTACGCCTTTAGGTGGGGGATACGGCACCGATAAACTCATCTTT.

Note on this clone: This is likely an artifact of a read error, given a far larger clone one base away. The chain has TRDV2 and TRDJ1; TRDD3 matches at 7 bases. This CDR3 contains 18 residues. With V trimmed by 0 bases and J by 0 bases, 12 bases remained unmatched. Germline V gene data show CDR1 as GEAIGNYY and CDR2 as EKD. CDR3 sequence reads: CACDTLGGGHQDTDKLIF. The DNA for the CDR3 is TGTGCCTGTGACACCCTGGGGGGCGGACATCAAGACACCGATAAACTCATCTTT.